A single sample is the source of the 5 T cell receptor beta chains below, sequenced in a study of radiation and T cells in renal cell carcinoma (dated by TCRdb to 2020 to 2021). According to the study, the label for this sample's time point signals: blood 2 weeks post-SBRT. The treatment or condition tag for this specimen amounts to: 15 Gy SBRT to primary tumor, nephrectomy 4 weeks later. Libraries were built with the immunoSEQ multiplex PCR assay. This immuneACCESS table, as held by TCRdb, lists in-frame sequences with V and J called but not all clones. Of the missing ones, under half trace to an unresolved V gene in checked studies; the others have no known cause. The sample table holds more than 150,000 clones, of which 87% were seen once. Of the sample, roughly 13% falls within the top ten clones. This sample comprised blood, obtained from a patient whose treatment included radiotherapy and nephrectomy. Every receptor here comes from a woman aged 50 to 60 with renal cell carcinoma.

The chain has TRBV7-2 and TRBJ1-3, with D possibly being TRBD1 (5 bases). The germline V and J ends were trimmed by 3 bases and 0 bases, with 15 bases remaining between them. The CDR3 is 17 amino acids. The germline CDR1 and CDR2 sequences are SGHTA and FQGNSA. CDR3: CASSFPGGPNSGNTIYF. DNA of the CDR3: TGTGCCAGCAGCTTTCCCGGGGGACCGAACTCTGGAAACACCATATATTTT. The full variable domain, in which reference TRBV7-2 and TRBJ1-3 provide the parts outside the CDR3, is GAGVSQSPSNKVTEKGKDVELRCDPISGHTALYWYRQSLGQGLEFLIYFQGNSAPDKSGLPSDRFSAERTGGSVSTLTIQRTQQEDSAVYLCASSFPGGPNSGNTIYFGEGSWLTVV.

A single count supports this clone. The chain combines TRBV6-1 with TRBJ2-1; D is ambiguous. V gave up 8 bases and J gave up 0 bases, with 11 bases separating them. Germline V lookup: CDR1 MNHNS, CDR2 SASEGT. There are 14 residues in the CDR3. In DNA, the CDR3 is TGTGCCAGCGAAGACCTCCCCTCCTACAATGAGCAGTTCTTC. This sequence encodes CASEDLPSYNEQFF.

This CDR3 is CAHSGNYEQYF. For the CDR3, the DNA is TGTGCCCACTCAGGGAACTACGAGCAGTACTTC. The V call is TRBV6-5, the J call TRBJ2-7, with TRBD1 as a possible D gene (5 bases). Germline-derived CDR1 and CDR2 are MNHEY and SVGAGI. V was trimmed by 11 bases and J by 3 bases, leaving 11 bases between them. CDR3 size: 11 residues.

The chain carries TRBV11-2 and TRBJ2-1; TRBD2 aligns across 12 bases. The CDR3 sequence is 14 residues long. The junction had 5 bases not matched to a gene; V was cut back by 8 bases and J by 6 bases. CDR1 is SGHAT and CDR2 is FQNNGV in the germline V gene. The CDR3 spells CASCSSGGVNEQFF. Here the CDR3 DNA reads TGTGCCAGCTGCTCTAGCGGGGGGGTCAATGAGCAGTTCTTC.

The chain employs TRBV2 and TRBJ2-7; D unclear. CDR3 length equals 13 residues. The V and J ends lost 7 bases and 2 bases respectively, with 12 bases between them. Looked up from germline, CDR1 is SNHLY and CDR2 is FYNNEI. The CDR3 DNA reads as TGTGCCAGCAAGATGTCCGTCGCCTACGAGCAGTACTTC. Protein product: CASKMSVAYEQYF.